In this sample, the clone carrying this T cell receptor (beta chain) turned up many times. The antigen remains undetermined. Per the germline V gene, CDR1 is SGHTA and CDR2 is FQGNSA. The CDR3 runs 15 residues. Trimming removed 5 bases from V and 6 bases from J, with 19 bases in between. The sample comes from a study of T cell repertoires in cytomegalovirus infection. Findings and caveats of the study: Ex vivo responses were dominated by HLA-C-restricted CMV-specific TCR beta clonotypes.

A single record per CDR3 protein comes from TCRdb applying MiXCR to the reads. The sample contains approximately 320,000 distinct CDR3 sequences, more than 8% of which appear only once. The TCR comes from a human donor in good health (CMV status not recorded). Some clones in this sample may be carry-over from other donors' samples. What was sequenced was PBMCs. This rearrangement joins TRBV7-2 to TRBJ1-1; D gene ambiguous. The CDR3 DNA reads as TGTGCCAGCAGCCTTGCACGGGGAACAGAGGCTGAAGCTTTCTTT. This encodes CASSLARGTEAEAFF.